The sequence of this T cell receptor (beta chain) was determined in a study of cytomegalovirus exposure and HLA in healthy donors. On this clone: Its specificity is unknown.

Looked up from germline, CDR1 is SGHAT and CDR2 is FQNNGV. Trimming cost V 1 base and J 2 bases; bases outside gene matches: 2. CDR3 size: 15 residues. The PCR made use of 60 Vbeta and 13 Jbeta primers. The repertoire was sequenced with immunoSEQ multiplex PCR; TCRdb's copy has only in-frame clones and lacks some. The sample lists more than 95,000 clones; about 12% were seen once. Study results and caveats: For most subjects, TCR beta sequences were reported to predict HLA-A and HLA-B alleles with accuracy. Specificity for CMV antigens was confirmed in vitro for a few of the CMV-associated chains.

The chain recombines TRBV11-2 with TRBJ2-7; 10 positions agree with TRBD2. Material for sequencing was PBMCs. The TCR originated in a man in his forties in good health and CMV-seropositive. This CDR3 reads CASSLALAGTYEQYF. CDR3 in DNA: TGTGCCAGCAGCTTAGCACTAGCGGGGACCTACGAGCAGTACTTC.